The entry below describes one TCR beta chain. The CDR3 is 16 residues long. Trimming removed 3 bases from V and 1 base from J, with 16 bases in between. Germline assignment: CDR1 SGHRS and CDR2 YFSETQ. Measured with immunoSEQ multiplex PCR; TCRdb has only the in-frame clones, and not every one. The data contain hundreds of thousands of clones, almost 90% of them singletons. The sample comes from a study of blood T cell repertoires in COVID-19. Turning to the study itself: Samples representing acute and convalescent COVID-19 were sourced from the United States, Italy and Spain. T cells, B-cell-depleted T cells, or PBMCs supplied cDNA or gDNA.

Material for sequencing was peripheral blood. The V and J genes are TRBV5-1 and TRBJ1-2, with unresolved D. The sequence derives from a woman in her seventies with COVID-19, enrolled during active disease. Here the CDR3 reads CASSSAGRTFNYGYTF. CDR3 coding DNA: TGCGCCAGCAGCTCGGCGGGCCGAACGTTTAACTATGGCTACACCTTC.